The 22 T cell receptor beta chains below come from one sample, sequenced in a study of shared clonotypes between healthy human individuals. Here immunoSEQ multiplex PCR was the method, and the copy in TCRdb shows in-frame clones only, minus some. This sample yields nearly 1 million clones, of which around 80% are seen a single time; about 1.5% belongs to the top ten. Sequencing was done on a sample of memory CD4+ T cells sorted from blood. The subset: CD45RA-negative fraction. These receptors originate from a man between 18 and 35 years old in good health.

The CDR3 loop is CASSPTALSYNEQFF. The CDR3 coding sequence is TGTGCCAGCTCACCAACGGCCCTCTCCTACAATGAGCAGTTCTTC. The chain links TRBV18 to TRBJ2-1, with unresolved D. The CDR3 spans 15 residues. Germline CDR1 is KGHSH and CDR2 is LQKENI. Deletions cut 2 bases from V and 0 bases from J, with 8 bases between.

The chain is built from TRBV27 and TRBJ2-3, with a tentative D call TRBD2 (6 bases). V lost 4 bases to trimming and J lost 4 bases, with 21 bases between them. The CDR3 runs to 17 residues. Germline lookup yields CDR1 MNHEY and CDR2 SMNVEV (reference sequence). The CDR3 loop reads CASSSHNSGRGADTQYF. The CDR3 nucleotides read TGTGCCAGCAGTTCACACAATTCCGGGAGAGGCGCAGATACGCAGTATTTT.

This chain uses TRBV30 with TRBJ2-3; D is uncertain. The ends were cut back, 8 bases at V and 3 bases at J, with 12 bases in the middle. The germline V gene encodes CDR1 GTSNPN and CDR2 SVGIG (reference sequence). The length of the CDR3 is 12 residues. CDR3 bases: TGTGCCAGAAGTAGGTTTACAGATACGCAGTATTTT. Translation: CARSRFTDTQYF.

CDR3 protein: CASSWRGPSYEQYF. CDR3 in DNA: TGCGCCAGCAGCTGGCGGGGGCCCTCCTACGAGCAGTACTTC. V usage is TRBV5-1 and J usage is TRBJ2-7; D perhaps matches TRBD2 (7 bases). The CDR3 is made up of 14 amino acids. CDR1 is SGHRS, CDR2 YFSETQ, per germline. Between the trimmed V and J ends, which lost 3 bases and 0 bases, there was a span of 10 bases.

Concerning this clone: The identical CDR3 is also encoded by other nucleotide sequences in the sample. The chain carries TRBV30 and TRBJ2-6; perhaps TRBD1 as D (6 bases). CDR3 length: 14 amino acids. V shed 5 bases and J shed 0 bases, with 8 bases lying between them. The germline gives CDR1 GTSNPN, CDR2 SVGIG (reference sequence). The CDR3 coding sequence is TGTGCCTGGTCAGGGGTCTCTGGGGCCAACGTCCTGACTTTC. Amino acid sequence: CAWSGVSGANVLTF. The variable domain in full, with the rest retrieved from reference TRBV30 and TRBJ2-6, is SQTIHQWPATLVQPVGSPLSLECTVEGTSNPNLYWYRQAAGRGLQLLFYSVGIGQISSEVPQNLSASRPQDRQFILSSKKLLLSDSGFYLCAWSGVSGANVLTFGAGSRLTVL.

With regard to this clone: The sample has other DNA sequences that encode this CDR3 too. The gene calls are TRBV11-2 and TRBJ2-5, with D perhaps matching TRBD2 (5 bases). Germline CDR1 SGHAT, CDR2 FQNNGV. The germline V and J ends were trimmed by 4 bases and 5 bases, with 17 bases remaining between them. The CDR3 totals 15 residues. The CDR3 loop reads CASSSRLIGGETQYF. CDR3 coding DNA: TGTGCCAGCAGCTCCAGACTTATAGGCGGGGAGACCCAGTACTTC.

As regards this clone: The identical CDR3 is also encoded by other nucleotide sequences in the sample. The DNA of the CDR3 is TGCGCCAGCAGCTTAGGACAGGGCTATACCGGGGAGCTGTTTTTT. It yields the protein CASSLGQGYTGELFF. The chain is built from TRBV5-1 and TRBJ2-2; 8 bases match TRBD1. V was clipped by 2 bases and J by 5 bases; unmatched bases: 5. The germline V gene has CDR1 SGHRS and CDR2 YFSETQ. The length of the CDR3 is 15 residues.

CDR3 in amino acids: CATLSAVTAYF. The CDR3 nucleotides read TGTGCCACCCTATCTGCCGTGACTGCTTACTTC. The rearrangement joins TRBV28 to TRBJ2-4; D is unresolved. V lost 10 bases and J lost 16, with 20 bases in between. The CDR3 consists of 11 residues. Germline CDR1 MDHEN, CDR2 SYDVKM. The whole variable domain, remainder taken from reference TRBV28 and TRBJ2-4, is DVKVTQSSRYLVKRTGEKVFLECVQDMDHENMFWYRQDPGLGLRLIYFSYDVKMKEKGDIPEGYSVSREKKERFSLILESASTNQTSMYLCATLSAVTAYFGAGTRLSVL.

The V and J genes are TRBV6-6 and TRBJ1-3; D is perhaps TRBD1 (5 bases). Per germline, CDR1 MNHNY and CDR2 SVGAGI (reference sequence). The CDR3 sequence is 16 residues long. Deletions cut 0 bases from V and 3 bases from J, with 12 bases between. The CDR3 loop is CASSYSREGVGNTIYF. DNA of the CDR3: TGTGCCAGCAGTTACTCGAGGGAAGGGGTTGGAAACACCATATATTTT.

This clone was observed a few times. This chain uses TRBV28 with TRBJ1-5; TRBD1 might be the D (6 bases). The CDR3 sequence is 17 residues long. Germline V gene lookup returns CDR1 MDHEN and CDR2 SYDVKM. Trimming removed 4 bases at V and 3 bases at J, with 19 bases between. CDR3 sequence: CASSSSGGQGTNQPQHF. In DNA, the CDR3 is TGTGCCAGCAGTTCAAGCGGGGGTCAGGGGACCAATCAGCCCCAGCATTTT.

The genes are TRBV5-1 and TRBJ2-3, with D uncertain. CDR1 and CDR2 (germline): SGHRS, YFSETQ. The CDR3 spans 15 residues. V lost 4 bases, J lost 4 bases, and 16 bases lay in between. The CDR3 nucleotides are TGCGCCAGCAGCGCCCAGCCCTTCGGTGCAGATACGCAGTATTTT. The encoded protein is CASSAQPFGADTQYF.

This chain joins TRBV19 and TRBJ2-2, with 8 bases aligning to TRBD1. The V and J ends lost 5 bases and 5 bases, in that order; junction bases with no gene match: 10. Germline V gene lookup returns CDR1 LNHDA and CDR2 SQIVND (reference sequence). The CDR3 contains 16 residues. DNA of the CDR3: TGTGCCAGTAGTTCCAGGGGGCCCGTAGGGACCGGGGAGCTGTTTTTT. Encoded protein: CASSSRGPVGTGELFF.

This clone has a handful of counts. Distinct nucleotide sequences in the sample also encode this CDR3. This chain connects TRBV29-1 to TRBJ2-2; D ambiguous. CDR3 length: 11 amino acids. V gave up 3 bases and J gave up 1 base, with 0 bases separating them. Germline V gene lookup returns CDR1 SQVTM and CDR2 ANQGSEA. The CDR3 loop reads CSVENTGELFF. In DNA, the CDR3 is TGCAGCGTTGAGAACACCGGGGAGCTGTTTTTT.

The chain has TRBV9 and TRBJ2-3; 8 bases are shared with TRBD2. This CDR3 has 13 residues. CDR1 and CDR2 from the germline V gene are SGDLS and YYNGEE. J was trimmed by 6 bases and V by 4 bases; bases with no gene match: 4. The chain's CDR3 is CASSQGLGDTQYF. In nucleotides, the CDR3 is TGTGCCAGCAGCCAGGGACTAGGGGATACGCAGTATTTT.

The J gene is TRBJ1-2, the V gene TRBV5-1; TRBD1 is a possible D gene (6 bases). From germline, CDR1 is SGHRS and CDR2 YFSETQ. The V end lost 0 bases, the J end lost 4 bases, and 13 bases lay between the germline ends. CDR3 size: 15 residues. Written as DNA, the CDR3 is TGCGCCAGCAGCTTGGGCTACAGGGAAGGCTATGGCTACACCTTC. Its translation: CASSLGYREGYGYTF.

This chain connects TRBV18 to TRBJ1-6, with D possibly TRBD1 on 6 matching bases. Germline V lookup: CDR1 KGHSH, CDR2 LQKENI. V was shortened by 8 bases and J by 5 bases, with 22 bases between the two germline ends. This CDR3 contains 17 residues. The CDR3 protein is CASDNGGVAGDNSPLHF. DNA for the CDR3: TGTGCCAGCGATAACGGAGGGGTGGCAGGGGATAATTCACCCCTCCACTTT.

V is TRBV10-3 and J is TRBJ1-5; D is undetermined. V was cut by 3 bases and J by 8 bases, with 11 bases left in between. This CDR3 comprises 13 residues. Germline CDR1 ENHRY, CDR2 SYGVKD. As DNA, the CDR3 is TGTGCCATCAGTGACGGAGGGAATGAGCCCCAGCATTTT. It specifies CAISDGGNEPQHF.

The chain employs TRBV6-4 and TRBJ2-7, with D unresolved. CDR3 length: 13 residues. CDR1 MRHNA and CDR2 SNTAGT come from the germline V gene. Deletions cut 2 bases from V and 4 bases from J, with 9 bases between. The CDR3 nucleotides are TGTGCCAGCAGTGACAGTTTTTGGTACGAGCAGTACTTC. This codes for CASSDSFWYEQYF.

A remark on this clone: The sample has other DNA sequences that encode this CDR3 too. This chain uses TRBV29-1 with TRBJ2-5; TRBD1 is a possible D gene (5 bases). Germline loops: CDR1 SQVTM, CDR2 ANQGSEA. This CDR3 comprises 12 residues. The V and J ends lost 6 bases and 1 base respectively, with 9 bases between them. The CDR3 region is CSVRQTQETQYF. DNA for the CDR3: TGCAGCGTCAGACAGACCCAAGAGACCCAGTACTTC. The complete variable domain, with remaining parts taken from reference TRBV29-1 and TRBJ2-5, reads SAVISQKPSRDICQRGTSLTIQCQVDSQVTMMFWYRQQPGQSLTLIATANQGSEATYESGFVIDKFPISRPNLTFSTLTVSNMSPEDSSIYLCSVRQTQETQYFGPGTRLLVL.

The gene calls are TRBV9 and TRBJ2-5; TRBD1 agrees at 7 bases. V lost 2 bases and J lost 5; bases outside the gene matches: 9. CDR1 is SGDLS and CDR2 is YYNGEE in the germline V gene. The CDR3 extends over 15 amino acids. CDR3 loop: CASSVRQGNGETQYF. The CDR3 nucleotides are TGTGCCAGCAGCGTTAGACAGGGAAATGGGGAGACCCAGTACTTC.

Only one count was recorded for this clone. The CDR3 region is CASSLQIMASASGNTIYF. Here the CDR3 DNA reads TGTGCCAGCAGCCTCCAAATCATGGCTTCAGCTTCTGGAAACACCATATATTTT. This chain links TRBV7-8 with TRBJ1-3, with unresolved D. The CDR3 loop spans 18 amino acids. V was pared by 5 bases and J by 1 base, with 21 bases between. CDR1 and CDR2 from the germline V gene are SGHVS and FQNEAQ.

V usage is TRBV5-5 and J usage is TRBJ2-7; no definite D call. The CDR3 contains 14 residues. The V end lost 0 bases, the J end lost 1 base, and 8 bases lay between the germline ends. The germline CDR1 and CDR2 sequences are SGHKS and YYEKEE (reference sequence). In DNA form, the CDR3 reads TGTGCCAGCAGCTTGGCATGGGGATCCTACGAGCAGTACTTC. This gives the protein CASSLAWGSYEQYF.